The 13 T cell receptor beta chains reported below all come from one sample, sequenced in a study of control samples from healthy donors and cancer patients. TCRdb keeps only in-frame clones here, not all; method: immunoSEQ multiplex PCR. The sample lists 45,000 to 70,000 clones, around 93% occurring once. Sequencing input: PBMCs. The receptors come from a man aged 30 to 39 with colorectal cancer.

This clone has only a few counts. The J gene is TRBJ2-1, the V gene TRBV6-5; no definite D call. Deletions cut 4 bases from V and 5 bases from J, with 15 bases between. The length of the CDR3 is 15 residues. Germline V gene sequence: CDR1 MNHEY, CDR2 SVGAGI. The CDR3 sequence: CASSSNLAPHNEQFF. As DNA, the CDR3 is TGTGCCAGCAGTTCCAACTTAGCCCCCCACAATGAGCAGTTCTTC.

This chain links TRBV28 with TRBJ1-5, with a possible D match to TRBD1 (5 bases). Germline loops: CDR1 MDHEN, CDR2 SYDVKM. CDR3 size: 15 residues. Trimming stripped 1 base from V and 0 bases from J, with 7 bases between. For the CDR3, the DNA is TGTGCCAGCAGTTTATCAGGGTATAGCAATCAGCCCCAGCATTTT. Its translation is CASSLSGYSNQPQHF.

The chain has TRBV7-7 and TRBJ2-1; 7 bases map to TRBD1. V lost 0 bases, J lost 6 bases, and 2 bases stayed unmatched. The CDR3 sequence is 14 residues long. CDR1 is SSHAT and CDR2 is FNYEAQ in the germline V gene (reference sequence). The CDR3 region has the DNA TGTGCCAGCAGCTTAGCGGGGGACAGCAATGAGCAGTTCTTC. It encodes CASSLAGDSNEQFF. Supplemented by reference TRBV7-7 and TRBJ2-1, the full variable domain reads GAGVSQSPRYKVTKRGQDVTLRCDPISSHATLYWYQQALGQGPEFLTYFNYEAQPDKSGLPSDRFSAERPEGSISTLTIQRTEQRDSAMYRCASSLAGDSNEQFFGPGTRLTVL.

CDR3 in DNA: TGTGCCAGCAGCCGTTCCCCCGGGCTGAGCTCCTACAATGAGCAGTTCTTC. Translating gives CASSRSPGLSSYNEQFF. The chain uses TRBV3-1 (or the pseudogene TRBV3-2) and TRBJ2-1; D remains unclear. CDR3 length: 17 amino acids. The V end was cut by 4 bases, the J end by 0 bases, with 16 bases between. CDR1 is LGHDT, CDR2 YNNKEL, per germline (reference sequence).

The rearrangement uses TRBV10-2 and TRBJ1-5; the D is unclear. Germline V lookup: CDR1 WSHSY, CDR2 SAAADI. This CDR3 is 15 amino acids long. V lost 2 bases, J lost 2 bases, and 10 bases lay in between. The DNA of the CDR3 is TGCGCCAGCAGTGAGACGGGAGGTGGCAATCAGCCCCAGCATTTT. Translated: CASSETGGGNQPQHF.

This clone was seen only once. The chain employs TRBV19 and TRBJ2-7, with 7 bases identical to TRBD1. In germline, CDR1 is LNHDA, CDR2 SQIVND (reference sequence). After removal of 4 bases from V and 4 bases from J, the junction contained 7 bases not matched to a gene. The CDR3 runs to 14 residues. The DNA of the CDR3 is TGTGCCAGTAGTACCTCCGGGACAGATTACGAGCAGTACTTC. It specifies CASSTSGTDYEQYF.

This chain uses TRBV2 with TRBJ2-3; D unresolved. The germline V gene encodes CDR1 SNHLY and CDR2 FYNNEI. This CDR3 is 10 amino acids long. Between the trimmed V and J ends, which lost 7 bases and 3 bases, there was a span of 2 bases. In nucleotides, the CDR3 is TGTGCCAGCAAGACAGATACGCAGTATTTT. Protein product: CASKTDTQYF.

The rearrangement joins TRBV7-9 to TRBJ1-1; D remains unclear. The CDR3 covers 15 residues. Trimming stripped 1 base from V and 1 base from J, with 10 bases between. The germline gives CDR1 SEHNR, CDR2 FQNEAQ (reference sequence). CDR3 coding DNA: TGTGCCAGCAGCTTAGGCGGAGCAGAGAACACTGAAGCTTTCTTT. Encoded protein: CASSLGGAENTEAFF.

The chain's CDR3 is CAWNRDNQPQHF. CDR3 nucleotide sequence: TGTGCCTGGAACAGGGACAATCAGCCCCAGCATTTT. The V and J genes are TRBV30 and TRBJ1-5, with D perhaps TRBD1 (6 bases). The V end lost 4 bases, the J end lost 3 bases, and 7 bases lay between the germline ends. CDR3 length: 12 amino acids. Germline loops: CDR1 GTSNPN, CDR2 SVGIG (reference sequence).

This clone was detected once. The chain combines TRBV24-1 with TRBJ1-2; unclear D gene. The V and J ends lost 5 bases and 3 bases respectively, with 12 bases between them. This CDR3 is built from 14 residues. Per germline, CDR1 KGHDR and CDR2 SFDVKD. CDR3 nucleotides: TGTGCCACCAGTGGAGGAGCGGACGACTATGGCTACACCTTC. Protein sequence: CATSGGADDYGYTF.

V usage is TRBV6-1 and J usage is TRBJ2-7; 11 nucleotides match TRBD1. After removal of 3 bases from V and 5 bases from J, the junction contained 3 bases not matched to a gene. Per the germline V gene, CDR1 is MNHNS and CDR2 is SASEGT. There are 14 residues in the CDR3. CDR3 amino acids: CASSDLGQGDEQYF. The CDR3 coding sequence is TGTGCCAGCAGTGATCTGGGACAGGGGGACGAGCAGTACTTC.

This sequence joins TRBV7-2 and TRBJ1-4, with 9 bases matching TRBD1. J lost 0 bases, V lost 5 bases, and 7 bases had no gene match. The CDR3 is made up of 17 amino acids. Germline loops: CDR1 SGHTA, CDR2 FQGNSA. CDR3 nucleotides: TGTGCCAGCAGCCCTACGGACAGGGGTGCAACTAATGAAAAACTGTTTTTT. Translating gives CASSPTDRGATNEKLFF.

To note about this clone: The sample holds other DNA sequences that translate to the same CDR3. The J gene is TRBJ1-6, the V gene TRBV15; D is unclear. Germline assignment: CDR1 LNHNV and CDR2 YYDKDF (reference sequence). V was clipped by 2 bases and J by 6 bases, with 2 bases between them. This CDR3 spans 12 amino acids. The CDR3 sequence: CATSRPNSPLHF. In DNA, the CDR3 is TGTGCCACCAGCAGACCTAATTCACCCCTCCACTTT.